The 19 T cell receptor beta chains below come from one sample, sequenced in a study of brain T cells in children with intractable seizures (dated by TCRdb to the early 2020s). Per the publication, the time point label means: blood from clinic visit 5 months post-surgery; TSC patient then seizure free. Library generation was performed with the immunoSEQ multiplex PCR assay. Drawn from immuneACCESS, this table holds only the in-frame rearrangements with V and J called that TCRdb kept. Clones are partly lost; checked studies trace under half to an unresolved V gene and leave the rest unexplained. The sample table contains 300,000 to 400,000 clones; only one count was recorded for 93% of them. About 5.8% of the sample lies in the top ten. The sample was peripheral blood, taken roughly 5 months after surgery. The receptors shown here come from a boy younger than two with tuberous sclerosis and intractable seizures.

This chain joins TRBV30 and TRBJ1-1; D is uncertain. The CDR3 consists of 14 residues. V lost 0 bases, J lost 4 bases, and 12 bases lay in between. Germline loops: CDR1 GTSNPN, CDR2 SVGIG (reference sequence). The CDR3 coding sequence is TGTGCCTGGAGTGTATCTCTGAGAGCCACTGAAGCTTTCTTT. Translating it yields CAWSVSLRATEAFF. Supplemented by reference TRBV30 and TRBJ1-1, the full variable domain reads SQTIHQWPATLVQPVGSPLSLECTVEGTSNPNLYWYRQAAGRGLQLLFYSVGIGQISSEVPQNLSASRPQDRQFILSSKKLLLSDSGFYLCAWSVSLRATEAFFGQGTRLTVV.

V is TRBV7-3 and J is TRBJ2-1, with unresolved D. This CDR3 contains 13 residues. V lost 0 bases, J lost 5 bases, and 5 bases lay in between. The germline gives CDR1 SGHTA, CDR2 FQGTGA. The CDR3 sequence is CASSLTVDNEQFF. CDR3 in DNA: TGTGCCAGCAGCTTAACGGTGGACAATGAGCAGTTCTTC.

V is TRBV4-1 and J is TRBJ1-5, with 10 bases lining up with TRBD1. The CDR3 extends over 14 amino acids. The trim removed 6 bases at V and 4 bases at J, leaving 3 bases unmatched. From germline, CDR1 is MGHRA and CDR2 YSYEKL. The CDR3 is CASSPDRGNQPQHF. The CDR3 DNA follows: TGCGCCAGCAGTCCGGACAGGGGGAATCAGCCCCAGCATTTT.

This chain joins TRBV6-1 and TRBJ1-6; possible D gene TRBD1, 6 bases. CDR1 MNHNS and CDR2 SASEGT come from the germline V gene. This CDR3 contains 15 residues. V lost 1 base and J lost 7, with 11 bases in between. Here the CDR3 DNA reads TGTGCCAGCAGTGAAGGAGGGGGACGGAATTCACCCCTCCACTTT. Its translation is CASSEGGGRNSPLHF.

This rearrangement joins TRBV5-1 to TRBJ2-5; D gene ambiguous. Germline CDR1 SGHRS, CDR2 YFSETQ. Trimming left V 1 base short and J 5 bases short, with 9 bases between. This CDR3 region has 13 residues. The CDR3 is CASSLTPLETQYF. The CDR3 DNA sequence: TGCGCCAGCAGCTTGACGCCTCTGGAGACCCAGTACTTC.

This clone appeared once. This rearrangement joins TRBV11-1 to TRBJ1-5; possibly TRBD1 for D (5 bases). CDR1 is SGHAT, CDR2 FQDESV, per germline (reference sequence). Trimming took 1 base from V and 5 from J, leaving 9 bases between them. The CDR3 is made up of 14 amino acids. In DNA form, the CDR3 reads TGTGCCAGCAGCTTAGGAGACAGAGATCAGCCCCAGCATTTT. Residues: CASSLGDRDQPQHF.

This chain uses TRBV19 with TRBJ1-1; D not resolved. The CDR3 extends over 11 amino acids. Trimming stripped 7 bases from V and 4 bases from J, with 7 bases between. Germline CDR1 LNHDA, CDR2 SQIVND (reference sequence). CDR3 nucleotide sequence: TGTGCCAGTAAGTTTGCCACTGAAGCTTTCTTT. Protein product: CASKFATEAFF.

This sequence joins TRBV5-1 and TRBJ2-3, with a weak D call TRBD2 (5 bases). The CDR3 is 13 amino acids. Germline assignment: CDR1 SGHRS and CDR2 YFSETQ. V lost 3 bases and J 3 bases, leaving 8 bases between the germline ends. The CDR3 region is CASSSGVTDTQYF. The CDR3 nucleotides read TGCGCCAGCAGCTCCGGGGTAACAGATACGCAGTATTTT.

The rearrangement uses TRBV20-1 and TRBJ1-4; perhaps TRBD1 as D (6 bases). Germline CDR1 is DFQATT and CDR2 is SNEGSKA (reference sequence). The CDR3 runs 11 residues. CDR3 nucleotides: TGCGCAGGGGTAGGGGGTGAAAAACTGTTTTTT. Translating it yields CAGVGGEKLFF.

The CDR3 here is CAAGGPETQYF. The CDR3 DNA is TGTGCGGCGGGAGGGCCGGAGACCCAGTACTTC. This rearrangement joins TRBV27 to TRBJ2-5; 9 bases line up with TRBD2. This CDR3 is built from 11 residues. Germline V gene lookup returns CDR1 MNHEY and CDR2 SMNVEV (reference sequence).

The chain couples TRBV7-8 to TRBJ2-7, with D maybe TRBD1 (6 bases). Looked up from germline, CDR1 is SGHVS and CDR2 is FQNEAQ. The CDR3 is made up of 13 amino acids. Trimming removed 5 bases from V and 2 bases from J, with 10 bases in between. This chain's CDR3 is CASSSTGTYEQYF. CDR3 bases: TGTGCCAGCAGCAGTACAGGGACCTACGAGCAGTACTTC.

This clone has ten or more counts. J is TRBJ2-3 and V is TRBV6-5; TRBD1 matches at 7 bases. This CDR3 is 14 amino acids long. The J segment lost 4 bases and the V segment lost 7 bases, leaving 8 bases of the junction unmatched. Germline loops: CDR1 MNHEY, CDR2 SVGAGI. The chain's CDR3 is CASKTGHGSDTQYF. CDR3 sequence (DNA): TGTGCCAGCAAGACAGGGCATGGGTCAGATACGCAGTATTTT.

J is TRBJ1-1 and V is TRBV6-5; D gene ambiguous. Per germline, CDR1 MNHEY and CDR2 SVGAGI. Between the trimmed V and J ends, which lost 7 bases and 6 bases, there was a span of 18 bases. This CDR3 has 14 amino acids. CDR3 sequence reads: CASTLTADRAEAFF. In DNA, the CDR3 is TGTGCCAGCACACTCACAGCGGACCGGGCTGAAGCTTTCTTT.

The chain combines TRBV7-9 with TRBJ1-2; TRBD1 agrees at 8 bases. Germline trimming cut 2 bases from V and 4 bases from J; bases unmatched to any gene: 6. Germline loops: CDR1 SEHNR, CDR2 FQNEAQ (reference sequence). The CDR3 contains 15 residues. CDR3 DNA sequence: TGTGCCAGCAGCTTATCCCGGACAGGGTCCTATGGCTACACCTTC. Protein: CASSLSRTGSYGYTF.

The rearrangement links TRBV6-6 to TRBJ2-7; D perhaps matches TRBD2 (6 bases). Trimming cost V 5 bases and J 2 bases, with 22 bases left between them. Germline V lookup: CDR1 MNHNY, CDR2 SVGAGI (reference sequence). The CDR3 loop spans 17 amino acids. The CDR3 here is CASSPSLLGRLPYEQYF. In DNA form, the CDR3 reads TGTGCCAGCAGTCCAAGCCTACTAGGGAGGCTGCCCTACGAGCAGTACTTC.

The genes are TRBV2 and TRBJ2-1, with D unresolved. CDR3 length equals 11 residues. Trimming stripped 2 bases from V and 15 bases from J, with 11 bases between. The germline CDR1 and CDR2 sequences are SNHLY and FYNNEI. CDR3 sequence: CASSEIQHWFF. The CDR3 nucleotides are TGTGCCAGCAGTGAAATCCAGCACTGGTTCTTC.

This chain links TRBV4-1 with TRBJ1-1; no clear D. The CDR3 extends over 16 amino acids. Germline lookup yields CDR1 MGHRA and CDR2 YSYEKL. V lost 4 bases, J lost 1 base, and 16 bases lay in between. CDR3 DNA: TGCGCCAGCAGCCGCCAAATAGGAGACTGGAACACTGAAGCTTTCTTT. Its translation is CASSRQIGDWNTEAFF.

This chain joins TRBV6-4 and TRBJ2-1; the D gene could be TRBD1 or TRBD2 (5 bases each). Germline V gene sequence: CDR1 MRHNA, CDR2 SNTAGT. The ends were cut back, 3 bases at V and 0 bases at J, with 6 bases in the middle. The CDR3 totals 14 residues. Written as DNA, the CDR3 is TGTGCCAGCAGTGAGGGGGACTCCTACAATGAGCAGTTCTTC. It codes for CASSEGDSYNEQFF.

The V call is TRBV20-1, the J call TRBJ2-3; D is unresolved. V lost 3 bases to trimming and J lost 8 bases, with 9 bases between them. This CDR3 region has 11 residues. Germline V lookup: CDR1 DFQATT, CDR2 SNEGSKA (reference sequence). The CDR3 sequence: CSASARFTQYF. As DNA, the CDR3 is TGCAGTGCTAGTGCGCGGTTTACGCAGTATTTT.